What follows are 25 T cell receptor beta chains derived from one specimen sequenced in a study of blood T cell repertoires in COVID-19. Only in-frame clones appear in the TCRdb table, and some are missing; sequencing was by immunoSEQ multiplex PCR. The sample includes 450,000 to 500,000 clones, about nine tenths seen only once; the top ten take approximately 8%. The material sequenced was PBMCs or T cells enriched from blood (not recorded which). These receptors were taken from an older woman who had recovered from COVID-19.

This chain's CDR3 is CASSLGPGGITDTQYF. In DNA form, the CDR3 reads TGTGCCAGCAGCTTAGGTCCGGGGGGCATCACAGATACGCAGTATTTT. The chain carries TRBV11-2 and TRBJ2-3, with a weak D call TRBD2 (7 bases). The CDR3 runs 16 residues. CDR1 SGHAT and CDR2 FQNNGV come from the germline V gene. The ends were cut back, 1 base at V and 2 bases at J, with 13 bases in the middle.

The rearrangement uses TRBV3-1 (or the pseudogene TRBV3-2) and TRBJ2-1; D may be TRBD2 (7 bases). Germline V CDR1 and CDR2: LGHDT, YNNKEL (reference sequence). The CDR3 contains 14 residues. The V end lost 2 bases, the J end lost 9 bases, and 14 bases lay between the germline ends. This CDR3 reads CASSQLRGHSEQFF. The CDR3 coding sequence is TGTGCCAGCAGCCAATTGCGGGGGCACTCTGAGCAGTTCTTC.

V and J are TRBV30 and TRBJ2-2, with 7 bases that match TRBD1. Germline CDR1 GTSNPN, CDR2 SVGIG (reference sequence). The CDR3 is 15 amino acids. V shed 3 bases and J 3 bases; nucleotides not matched to a gene: 7. The CDR3: CAWSSGTEHTGELFF. The CDR3 DNA reads as TGTGCCTGGAGCTCCGGGACAGAGCACACCGGGGAGCTGTTTTTT.

V is TRBV2 and J is TRBJ1-5; no clear D. V lost 4 bases to trimming and J lost 3 bases, with 7 bases between them. Looked up from germline, CDR1 is SNHLY and CDR2 is FYNNEI. This CDR3 comprises 13 residues. The CDR3 DNA is TGTGCCAGCAGTGGGCGGATCAATCAGCCCCAGCATTTT. Translated, it gives CASSGRINQPQHF. The whole variable domain, filled in from reference TRBV2 and TRBJ1-5, reads EPEVTQTPSHQVTQMGQEVILRCVPISNHLYFYWYRQILGQKVEFLVSFYNNEISEKSEIFDDQFSVERPDGSNFTLKIRSTKLEDSAMYFCASSGRINQPQHFGDGTRLSIL.

The chain's CDR3 is CANSSGGLYYGYTF. As DNA, the CDR3 is TGTGCCAACTCTTCAGGGGGCCTCTACTATGGCTACACCTTC. The chain combines TRBV10-3 with TRBJ1-2, with TRBD1 matching over 8 bases. CDR3 size: 14 residues. CDR1 and CDR2 (germline): ENHRY, SYGVKD. Trimming removed 10 bases from V and 3 bases from J; junction bases left unmatched: 10.

The genes are TRBV6-5 and TRBJ1-4, with TRBD1 matching over 7 bases. Per the germline V gene, CDR1 is MNHEY and CDR2 is SVGAGI. The length of the CDR3 is 15 residues. V trimming: 6 bases; J trimming: 0 bases; junction bases outside the gene matches: 4. The CDR3 sequence: CASRDRHATNEKLFF. CDR3 nucleotides: TGTGCCAGCAGGGACAGGCATGCAACTAATGAAAAACTGTTTTTT.

The V and J genes are TRBV2 and TRBJ1-1; 10 bases align to TRBD1. The germline gives CDR1 SNHLY, CDR2 FYNNEI. The CDR3 contains 14 residues. J was trimmed by 11 bases and V by 6 bases; bases with no gene match: 12. CDR3 residues: CASSPGTGTGVAFF. CDR3 DNA: TGTGCCAGCAGCCCTGGCACCGGGACAGGGGTGGCTTTCTTT.

This clone came up once. This rearrangement joins TRBV9 to TRBJ1-1; maybe TRBD1 (5 bases). The germline V and J ends were trimmed by 3 bases and 1 base, with 10 bases remaining between them. The germline V gene encodes CDR1 SGDLS and CDR2 YYNGEE. This CDR3 has 14 residues. The CDR3 nucleotides are TGTGCCAGCAGCGGAGGTCAGGGGAACACTGAAGCTTTCTTT. This gives the protein CASSGGQGNTEAFF.

The rearrangement uses TRBV20-1 and TRBJ2-1; perhaps TRBD1 as D (5 bases). V was clipped by 3 bases and J by 5 bases, with 8 bases between them. The CDR3 extends over 12 amino acids. Germline CDR1 is DFQATT and CDR2 is SNEGSKA (reference sequence). CDR3 in DNA: TGCAGTGCTAGTGAAGGGGACAATGAGCAGTTCTTC. It specifies CSASEGDNEQFF.

This clone has only a few counts. The chain links TRBV6-5 to TRBJ1-5, with D possibly being TRBD1 (6 bases). V was cut by 4 bases and J by 5 bases, with 9 bases left in between. The CDR3 is 13 residues long. Germline assignment: CDR1 MNHEY and CDR2 SVGAGI. CDR3 protein: CASSLQGYQPQHF. The CDR3, as DNA: TGTGCCAGCAGTTTGCAGGGGTATCAGCCCCAGCATTTT.

J is TRBJ1-3 and V is TRBV27; 9 nucleotides match TRBD1. CDR1 and CDR2 (germline): MNHEY, SMNVEV (reference sequence). This CDR3 spans 16 amino acids. V shed 0 bases, J shed 2 bases, and the junction held 2 bases outside the gene matches. CDR3: CASSLSNRGPGNTIYF. DNA of the CDR3: TGTGCCAGCAGTTTATCCAACAGGGGGCCTGGAAACACCATATATTTT.

The chain is built from TRBV5-5 and TRBJ1-2; D unresolved. The length of the CDR3 is 14 residues. V dropped 5 bases and J dropped 2 bases, with 13 bases sitting between them. The germline V gene has CDR1 SGHKS and CDR2 YYEKEE (reference sequence). The CDR3 nucleotides are TGTGCCAGCAGTTCCCCCGGTTGGAACTATGGCTACACCTTC. Translating gives CASSSPGWNYGYTF.

Turning to this clone: Other DNA sequences from this sample encode an identical CDR3 as well. V is TRBV19 and J is TRBJ1-3; D call uncertain. This CDR3 region has 15 residues. The V end was cut by 3 bases, the J end by 0 bases, with 9 bases between. Germline CDR1 reads LNHDA; CDR2 reads SQIVND (reference sequence). The CDR3 DNA reads as TGTGCCAGTAGTATCGACTCCTCCTCTGGAAACACCATATATTTT. Translated, it gives CASSIDSSSGNTIYF.

The DNA for the CDR3 is TGTGCCACCAGTGACCATAAACAGGGGGCGACTGGGGCCAACGTCCTGACTTTC. Amino acid sequence: CATSDHKQGATGANVLTF. V is TRBV24-1 and J is TRBJ2-6, with 9 nucleotides matching TRBD1. Germline values: CDR1 KGHDR, CDR2 SFDVKD. This CDR3 has 18 residues. The ends lost 4 bases at V and 2 bases at J; junction bases unmatched: 8.

The V gene is TRBV7-6, the J gene TRBJ2-3; a weak D match, TRBD2 (6 bases). The length of the CDR3 is 17 residues. CDR1 SGHVS and CDR2 FNYEAQ come from the germline V gene. V was trimmed by 5 bases and J by 4 bases, leaving 22 bases between them. CDR3 DNA sequence: TGTGCCAGCAGCGCAATGGTCACTAGCCGTGGGGCAGATACGCAGTATTTT. It is translated as CASSAMVTSRGADTQYF.

This clone was seen more than once but under ten times. The sample has other DNA sequences that encode this CDR3 too. The rearrangement joins TRBV19 to TRBJ2-2, with TRBD1 identical over 7 bases. From germline, CDR1 is LNHDA and CDR2 SQIVND (reference sequence). Trimming cost V 6 bases and J 6 bases; bases outside gene matches: 4. The CDR3 runs 13 residues. CDR3 sequence reads: CASSNRGAGELFF. In DNA form, the CDR3 reads TGTGCCAGTAGCAACAGGGGTGCCGGGGAGCTGTTTTTT.

The chain carries TRBV5-1 and TRBJ1-2; 7 nucleotides match TRBD1. The junction had 3 bases not matched to a gene; V was cut back by 2 bases and J by 5 bases. Germline V gives CDR1 SGHRS, CDR2 YFSETQ. This CDR3 spans 13 amino acids. The CDR3 region is CASSLWTGYGYTF. In nucleotides, the CDR3 is TGCGCCAGCAGCTTATGGACAGGATATGGCTACACCTTC.

Concerning this clone: Other DNA sequences in this specimen translate into the identical CDR3. The chain uses TRBV2 and TRBJ2-1; TRBD2 aligns across 8 bases. With 6 bases clipped from V and 0 bases from J, the junction kept 1 base outside the gene matches. This CDR3 is built from 14 residues. Germline V lookup: CDR1 SNHLY, CDR2 FYNNEI. CDR3: CASSTSGSYNEQFF. In nucleotides, the CDR3 is TGTGCCAGCAGCACTAGCGGCTCCTACAATGAGCAGTTCTTC.

V gene TRBV5-4 combines with J gene TRBJ2-2; 12 nucleotides agree with TRBD2. This CDR3 is 15 amino acids long. Trimming removed 4 bases from V and 4 bases from J; junction bases left unmatched: 2. Germline values: CDR1 SGHNT, CDR2 YYREEE (reference sequence). The CDR3 loop reads CASSTLAGGTGELFF. DNA of the CDR3: TGTGCCAGCAGCACACTAGCGGGGGGCACCGGGGAGCTGTTTTTT.

This clone came up a few times. The CDR3 DNA sequence: TGTGCCAGCAGCTCTGACAGCTACGAGCAGTACGTC. Translating it yields CASSSDSYEQYV. The chain uses TRBV11-2 and TRBJ2-7; perhaps TRBD1 as D (5 bases). The V and J ends lost 4 bases and 3 bases respectively, with 7 bases between them. From germline, CDR1 is SGHAT and CDR2 FQNNGV. CDR3 length equals 12 residues.

This clone was seen only once. This chain connects TRBV10-3 to TRBJ2-7; D is ambiguous. The CDR3 sequence is 12 residues long. CDR1 is ENHRY, CDR2 SYGVKD, per germline. Trimming pared 6 bases from V and 6 bases from J, leaving 12 bases between. CDR3 region: CAISSRFGEQYF. The CDR3 DNA follows: TGTGCCATCAGCTCGAGATTTGGCGAGCAGTACTTC.

This CDR3 reads CASSVVGGYDTQYF. DNA of the CDR3: TGTGCCAGCAGCGTAGTGGGGGGATACGATACGCAGTATTTT. The V gene is TRBV9, the J gene TRBJ2-3, with D maybe TRBD2 (6 bases). Per the germline V gene, CDR1 is SGDLS and CDR2 is YYNGEE. Trimming left V 0 bases short and J 6 bases short, with 11 bases between. There are 14 residues in the CDR3.

This chain links TRBV29-1 with TRBJ1-1, with D hard to call. The CDR3 spans 13 residues. Trimming pared 6 bases from V and 1 base from J, leaving 12 bases between. Germline CDR1 is SQVTM and CDR2 is ANQGSEA. CDR3 nucleotides: TGCAGCGTGGGAGGAGCACGGAACACTGAAGCTTTCTTT. Translated, it gives CSVGGARNTEAFF.

V usage is TRBV2 and J usage is TRBJ2-2; D possibly corresponds to TRBD2 (6 bases). CDR1 is SNHLY, CDR2 FYNNEI, per germline. The length of the CDR3 is 14 residues. Trimming stripped 5 bases from V and 3 bases from J, with 10 bases between. In DNA, the CDR3 is TGTGCCAGCAGTTGGGGGGAGTACACCGGGGAGCTGTTTTTT. It encodes CASSWGEYTGELFF.

V usage is TRBV24-1 and J usage is TRBJ1-5; 9 bases agree with TRBD1. Trimming removed 9 bases from V and 5 bases from J; junction bases left unmatched: 1. The CDR3 consists of 12 residues. Germline CDR1 and CDR2: KGHDR and SFDVKD. CDR3 amino acids: CATGQGHQPQHF. The CDR3 DNA is TGTGCCACCGGACAGGGGCATCAGCCCCAGCATTTT.